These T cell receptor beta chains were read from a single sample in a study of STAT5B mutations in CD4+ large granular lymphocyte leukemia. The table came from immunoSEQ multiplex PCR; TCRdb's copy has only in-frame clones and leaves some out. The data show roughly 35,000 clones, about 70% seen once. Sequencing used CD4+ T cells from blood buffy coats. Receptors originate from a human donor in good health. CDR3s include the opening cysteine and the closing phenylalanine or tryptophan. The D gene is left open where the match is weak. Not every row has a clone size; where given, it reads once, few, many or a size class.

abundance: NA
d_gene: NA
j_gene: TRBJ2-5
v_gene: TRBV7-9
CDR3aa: CASSYQSGRETQYF
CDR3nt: TGTGCCAGCAGCTACCAAAGCGGCAGAGAGACCCAGTACTTC

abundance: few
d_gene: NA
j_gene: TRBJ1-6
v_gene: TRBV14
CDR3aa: CASSQVGSGPLHF
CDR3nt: TGTGCCAGCAGCCAAGTGGGGAGCGGGCCCCTCCACTTT

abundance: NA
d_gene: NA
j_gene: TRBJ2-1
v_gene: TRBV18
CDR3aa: CASFSDGYNEQFF
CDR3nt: TGTGCCAGCTTCTCGGACGGATACAATGAGCAGTTCTTC

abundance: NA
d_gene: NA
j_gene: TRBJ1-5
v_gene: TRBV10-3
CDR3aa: CAISEQGDDQPQHF
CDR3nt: TGTGCCATCAGTGAACAAGGGGATGACCAGCCCCAGCATTTT

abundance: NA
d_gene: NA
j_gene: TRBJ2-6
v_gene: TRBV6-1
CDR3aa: CASSEILSGANVLTF
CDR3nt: TGTGCCAGCAGTGAAATACTCTCCGGGGCCAACGTCCTGACTTTC

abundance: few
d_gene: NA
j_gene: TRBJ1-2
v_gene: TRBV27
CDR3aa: CASSSQPSAGYTF
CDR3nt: TGTGCCAGCAGTTCCCAACCGTCCGCAGGCTACACCTTC

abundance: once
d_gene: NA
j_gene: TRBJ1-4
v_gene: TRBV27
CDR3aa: CASSKRGETNEKLFF
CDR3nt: TGTGCCAGCAGTAAGCGAGGGGAAACTAATGAAAAACTGTTTTTT

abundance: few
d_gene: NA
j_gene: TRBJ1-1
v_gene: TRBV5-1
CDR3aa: CASSPGTLNTEAFF
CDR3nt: TGCGCCAGCAGCCCCGGGACATTGAACACTGAAGCTTTCTTT

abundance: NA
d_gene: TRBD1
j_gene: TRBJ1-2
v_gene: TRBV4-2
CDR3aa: CASSLDRAYYGYTF
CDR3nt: TGTGCCAGCAGCCTCGACAGGGCTTACTATGGCTACACCTTC

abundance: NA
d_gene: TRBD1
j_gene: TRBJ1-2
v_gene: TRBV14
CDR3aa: CASSQEGQGAYGYTF
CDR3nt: TGTGCCAGCAGCCAAGAGGGACAGGGGGCGTATGGCTACACCTTC

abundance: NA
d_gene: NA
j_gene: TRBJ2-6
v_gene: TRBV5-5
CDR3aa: CASSLDLSGANVLTF
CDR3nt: TGTGCCAGCAGCTTGGACCTCTCTGGGGCCAACGTCCTGACTTTC

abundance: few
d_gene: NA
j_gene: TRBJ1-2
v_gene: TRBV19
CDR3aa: CASSIKGSNYGYTF
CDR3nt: TGTGCCAGTAGTATAAAGGGTTCTAACTATGGCTACACCTTC

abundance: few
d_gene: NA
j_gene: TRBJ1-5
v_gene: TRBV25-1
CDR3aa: CASSELGGDQPQHF
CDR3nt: TGTGCCAGCAGTGAATTGGGCGGGGATCAGCCCCAGCATTTT

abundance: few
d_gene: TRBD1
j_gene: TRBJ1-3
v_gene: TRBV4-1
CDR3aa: CASTSTGVGNTIYF
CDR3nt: TGCGCCAGCACCTCCACAGGGGTTGGAAACACCATATATTTT

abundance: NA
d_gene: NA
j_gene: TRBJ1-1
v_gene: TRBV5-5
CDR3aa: CASSLLEDTEAFF
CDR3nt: TGTGCCAGCAGCTTGTTGGAAGACACTGAAGCTTTCTTT

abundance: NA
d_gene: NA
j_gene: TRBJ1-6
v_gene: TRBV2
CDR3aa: CASKSGSSYNSPLHF
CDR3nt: TGTGCCAGCAAATCAGGGAGCTCCTATAATTCACCCCTCCACTTT

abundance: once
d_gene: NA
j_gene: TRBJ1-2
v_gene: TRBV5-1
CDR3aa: CASWSDSKTPRYTF
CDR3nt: TGCGCCAGCTGGTCAGACAGCAAGACCCCTCGGTACACCTTC

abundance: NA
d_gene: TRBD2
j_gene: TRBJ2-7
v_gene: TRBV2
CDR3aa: CASSEGTSGSLREQYF
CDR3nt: TGTGCCAGCAGTGAAGGGACTAGCGGGAGCCTTCGGGAGCAGTACTTC

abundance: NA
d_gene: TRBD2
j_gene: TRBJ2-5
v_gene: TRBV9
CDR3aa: CASSVASGGGETQYF
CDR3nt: TGTGCCAGCAGCGTAGCTAGCGGGGGTGGGGAGACCCAGTACTTC

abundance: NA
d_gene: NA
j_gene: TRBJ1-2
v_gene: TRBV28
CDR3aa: CASSSPSDTGYTF
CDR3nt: TGTGCCAGCAGTTCCCCCTCGGACACCGGCTACACCTTC

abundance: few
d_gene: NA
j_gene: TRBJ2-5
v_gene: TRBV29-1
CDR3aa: CSDLGQIQETQYF
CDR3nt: TGCAGCGACCTCGGACAAATTCAAGAGACCCAGTACTTC

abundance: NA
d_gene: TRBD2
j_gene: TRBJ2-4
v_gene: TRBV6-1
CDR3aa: CASSAAGGPPIQYF
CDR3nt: TGTGCCAGCAGTGCCGCGGGGGGACCGCCCATTCAGTACTTC

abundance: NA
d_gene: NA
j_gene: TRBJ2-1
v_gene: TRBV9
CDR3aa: CASSVVVGPGNEQFF
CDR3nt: TGTGCCAGCAGCGTAGTAGTGGGGCCGGGGAATGAGCAGTTCTTC

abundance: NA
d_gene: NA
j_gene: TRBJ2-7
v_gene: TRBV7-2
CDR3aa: CASSSHREQYF
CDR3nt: TGTGCCAGCAGCTCCCACAGGGAGCAGTACTTC

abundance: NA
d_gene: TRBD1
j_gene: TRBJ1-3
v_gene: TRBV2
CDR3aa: CASDRGDTIYF
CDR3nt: TGTGCCAGCGACAGGGGCGACACCATATATTTT

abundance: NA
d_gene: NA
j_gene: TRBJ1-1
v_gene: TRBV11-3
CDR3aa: CASSRGQNTNTEAFF
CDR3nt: TGTGCCAGCAGCCGCGGACAGAATACTAACACTGAAGCTTTCTTT

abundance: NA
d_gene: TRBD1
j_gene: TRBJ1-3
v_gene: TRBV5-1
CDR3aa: CASSLKGGNSGNTIYF
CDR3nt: TGCGCCAGCAGCTTGAAAGGGGGCAACTCTGGAAACACCATATATTTT

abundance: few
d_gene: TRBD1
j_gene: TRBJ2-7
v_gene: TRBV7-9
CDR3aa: CAGQGSYEQYF
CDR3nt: TGTGCCGGACAGGGCTCCTACGAGCAGTACTTC

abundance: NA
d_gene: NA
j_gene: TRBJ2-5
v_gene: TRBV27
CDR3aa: CASSLKGTAGKETQYF
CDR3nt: TGTGCCAGCAGTTTAAAGGGGACAGCGGGCAAAGAGACCCAGTACTTC

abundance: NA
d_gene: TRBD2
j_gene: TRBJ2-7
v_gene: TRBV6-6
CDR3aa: CASRLAGGYEQYF
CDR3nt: TGTGCCAGCAGGCTAGCGGGGGGGTACGAGCAGTACTTC

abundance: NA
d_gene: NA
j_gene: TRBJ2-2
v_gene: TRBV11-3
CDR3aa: CASSFSRNTGELFF
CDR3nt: TGTGCCAGCAGCTTTAGCAGGAACACCGGGGAGCTGTTTTTT

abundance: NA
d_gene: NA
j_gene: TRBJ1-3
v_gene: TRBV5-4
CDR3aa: CASSLAGADSGNTIYF
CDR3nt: TGTGCCAGCAGCTTGGCAGGAGCAGACTCTGGAAACACCATATATTTT

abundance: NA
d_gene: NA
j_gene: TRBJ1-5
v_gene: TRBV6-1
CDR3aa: CASSFSYREPQHF
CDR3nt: TGTGCCAGCAGTTTCAGCTACAGGGAGCCCCAGCATTTT

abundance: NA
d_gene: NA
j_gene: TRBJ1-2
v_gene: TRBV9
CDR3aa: CASSSSPTENYGYTF
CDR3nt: TGTGCCAGCAGCTCTTCTCCTACAGAAAACTATGGCTACACCTTC

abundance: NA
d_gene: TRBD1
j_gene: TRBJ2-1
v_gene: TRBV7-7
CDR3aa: CASSSDRLKQFF
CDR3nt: TGTGCCAGCAGCTCGGACAGGTTGAAGCAGTTCTTC

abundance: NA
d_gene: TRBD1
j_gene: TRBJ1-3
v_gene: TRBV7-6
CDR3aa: CASSLALPQGGTGSTIYF
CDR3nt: TGTGCCAGCAGCTTAGCGCTACCCCAGGGGGGGACTGGAAGCACCATATATTTT

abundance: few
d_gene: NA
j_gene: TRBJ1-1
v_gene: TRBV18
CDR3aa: CASSPNNRRTEAFF
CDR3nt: TGTGCCAGCTCACCAAATAATCGTCGCACTGAAGCTTTCTTT

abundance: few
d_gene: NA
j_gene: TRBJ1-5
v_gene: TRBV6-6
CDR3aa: CASRELGDAHQPQHF
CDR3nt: TGTGCCAGCAGGGAACTGGGGGACGCCCATCAGCCCCAGCATTTT

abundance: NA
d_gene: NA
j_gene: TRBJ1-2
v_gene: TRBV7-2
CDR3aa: CASSVGARSGYTF
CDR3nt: TGTGCCAGCAGCGTGGGGGCACGGTCGGGCTACACCTTC

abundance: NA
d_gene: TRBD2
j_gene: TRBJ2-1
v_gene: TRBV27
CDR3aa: CASSSGTSGLSSYNEQFF
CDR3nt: TGTGCCAGCAGTTCAGGGACTAGCGGGCTTAGCTCCTACAATGAGCAGTTCTTC

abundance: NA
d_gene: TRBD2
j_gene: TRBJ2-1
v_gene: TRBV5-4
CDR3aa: CASSLDTSGTYNEQFF
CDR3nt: TGTGCCAGCAGCTTGGACACTAGCGGGACGTACAATGAGCAGTTCTTC

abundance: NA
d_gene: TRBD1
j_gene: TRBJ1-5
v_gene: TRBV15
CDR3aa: CATSRDPGQQYQPQHF
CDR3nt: TGTGCCACCAGCAGAGATCCGGGACAGCAATATCAGCCCCAGCATTTT

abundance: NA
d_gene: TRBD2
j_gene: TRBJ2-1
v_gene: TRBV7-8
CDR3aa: CASSLVAWTSVNEQFF
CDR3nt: TGTGCCAGCAGCTTAGTTGCGTGGACTAGCGTCAATGAGCAGTTCTTC

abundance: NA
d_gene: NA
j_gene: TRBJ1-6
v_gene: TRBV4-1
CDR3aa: CASSQEAQQMGENSPLHF
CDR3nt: TGCGCCAGCAGCCAAGAAGCCCAGCAAATGGGGGAAAATTCACCCCTCCACTTT

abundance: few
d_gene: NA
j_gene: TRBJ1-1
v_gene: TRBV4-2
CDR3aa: CASSQVAGGNTEAFF
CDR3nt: TGTGCCAGCAGCCAAGTGGCGGGCGGGAACACTGAAGCTTTCTTT

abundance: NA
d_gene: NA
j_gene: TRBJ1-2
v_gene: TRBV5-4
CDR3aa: CASSLSGGGGYGYTF
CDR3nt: TGTGCCAGCAGCTTATCCGGGGGAGGAGGCTATGGCTACACCTTC

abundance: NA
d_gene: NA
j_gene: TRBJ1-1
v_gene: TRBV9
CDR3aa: CASSVASLGGAEAFF
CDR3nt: TGTGCCAGCAGCGTAGCTAGTCTGGGAGGGGCTGAAGCTTTCTTT

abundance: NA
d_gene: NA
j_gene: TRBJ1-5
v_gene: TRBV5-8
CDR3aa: CASSLTTAGDQPQHF
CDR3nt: TGTGCCAGCAGCCTCACCACCGCAGGGGATCAGCCCCAGCATTTT

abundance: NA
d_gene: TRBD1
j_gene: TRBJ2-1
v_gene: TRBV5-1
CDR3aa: CASSLGQGMVEFF
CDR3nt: TGCGCCAGCAGCTTGGGACAGGGGATGGTAGAATTCTTC